This T cell receptor beta chain was obtained from a study of blood T cell repertoires in COVID-19. Study-level information: Samples of COVID-19 (acute and convalescent) were obtained from the United States, Italy and Spain.

Clones were read by immunoSEQ multiplex PCR, and TCRdb kept only the in-frame ones, dropping some. The top ten clones hold less than 3% of a sample with about 140,000 clones, almost 80% of them seen once. This clone was observed a few times. CDR3 length equals 13 residues. The ends were cut back, 1 base at V and 7 bases at J, with 11 bases in the middle. CDR1 and CDR2 (germline): SGDLS, YYNGEE. The sample comprised PBMCs or T cells enriched from blood (not recorded which). The chain has TRBV9 and TRBJ1-2; TRBD1 is a possible D gene (5 bases). This receptor was obtained from a woman in her forties or fifties who had recovered from COVID-19. CDR3 protein: CASSVTQGTGYTF. In DNA form, the CDR3 reads TGTGCCAGCAGCGTAACGCAGGGCACTGGCTACACCTTC.